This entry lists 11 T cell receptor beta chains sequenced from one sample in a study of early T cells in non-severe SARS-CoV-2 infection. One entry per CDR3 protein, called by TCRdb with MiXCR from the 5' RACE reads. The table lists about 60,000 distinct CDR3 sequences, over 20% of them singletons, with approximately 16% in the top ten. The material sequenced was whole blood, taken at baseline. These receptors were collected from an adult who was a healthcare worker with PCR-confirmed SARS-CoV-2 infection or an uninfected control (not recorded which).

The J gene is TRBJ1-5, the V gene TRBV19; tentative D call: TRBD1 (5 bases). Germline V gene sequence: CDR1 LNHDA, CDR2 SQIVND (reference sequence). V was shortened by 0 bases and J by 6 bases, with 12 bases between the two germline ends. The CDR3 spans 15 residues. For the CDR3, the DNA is TGTGCCAGTAGTATAGAGGGGCCAGGGAGTCAGCCCCAGCATTTT. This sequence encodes CASSIEGPGSQPQHF.

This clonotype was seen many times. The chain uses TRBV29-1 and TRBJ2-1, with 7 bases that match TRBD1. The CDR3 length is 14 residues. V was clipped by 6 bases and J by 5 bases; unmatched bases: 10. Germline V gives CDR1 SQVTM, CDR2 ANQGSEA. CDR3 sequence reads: CSVLWDSPHNEQFF. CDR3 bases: TGCAGCGTCCTATGGGACAGTCCGCACAATGAGCAGTTCTTC.

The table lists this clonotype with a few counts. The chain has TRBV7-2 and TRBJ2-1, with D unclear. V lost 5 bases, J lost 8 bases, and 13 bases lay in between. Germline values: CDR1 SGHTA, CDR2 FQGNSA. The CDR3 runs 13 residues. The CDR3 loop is CASSPRTRYEQFF. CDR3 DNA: TGTGCCAGCAGCCCCCGAACTCGATATGAGCAGTTCTTC.

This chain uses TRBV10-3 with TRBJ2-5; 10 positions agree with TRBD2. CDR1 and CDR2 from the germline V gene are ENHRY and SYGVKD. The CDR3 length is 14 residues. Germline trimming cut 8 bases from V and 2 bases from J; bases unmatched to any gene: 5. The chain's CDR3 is CAIGASGGQETQYF. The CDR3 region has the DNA TGTGCCATCGGGGCTAGCGGGGGACAAGAGACCCAGTACTTC.

Here the CDR3 reads CASRPGGSSYNEQFF. The CDR3, as DNA: TGTGCCAGCAGGCCCGGGGGGAGCTCCTACAATGAGCAGTTCTTC. This sequence joins TRBV9 and TRBJ2-1, with 7 bases lining up with TRBD2. Trimming at V came to 5 bases and at J to 0 bases, leaving 5 bases not matched to a gene. The germline gives CDR1 SGDLS, CDR2 YYNGEE. The CDR3 contains 15 residues.

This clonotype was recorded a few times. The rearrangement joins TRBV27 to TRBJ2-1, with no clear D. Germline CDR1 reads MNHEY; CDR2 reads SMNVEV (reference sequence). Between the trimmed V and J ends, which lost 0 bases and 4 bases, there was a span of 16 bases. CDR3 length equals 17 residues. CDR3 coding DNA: TGTGCCAGCAGTTTATCGATTCGGGTATTCGGGTACAATGAGCAGTTCTTC. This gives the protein CASSLSIRVFGYNEQFF.

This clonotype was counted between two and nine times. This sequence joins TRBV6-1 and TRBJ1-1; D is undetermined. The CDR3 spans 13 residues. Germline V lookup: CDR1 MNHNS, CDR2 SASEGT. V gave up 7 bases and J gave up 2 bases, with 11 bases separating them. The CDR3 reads CASTPIPNTEAFF. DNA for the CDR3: TGTGCCAGCACTCCGATTCCAAACACTGAAGCTTTCTTT.

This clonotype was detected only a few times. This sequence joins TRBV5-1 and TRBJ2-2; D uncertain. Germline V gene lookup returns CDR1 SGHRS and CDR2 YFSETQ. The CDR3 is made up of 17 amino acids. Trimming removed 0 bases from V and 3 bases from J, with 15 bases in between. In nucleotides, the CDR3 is TGCGCCAGCAGCTTGGGAGGCCCCACATCCGACACCGGGGAGCTGTTTTTT. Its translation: CASSLGGPTSDTGELFF.

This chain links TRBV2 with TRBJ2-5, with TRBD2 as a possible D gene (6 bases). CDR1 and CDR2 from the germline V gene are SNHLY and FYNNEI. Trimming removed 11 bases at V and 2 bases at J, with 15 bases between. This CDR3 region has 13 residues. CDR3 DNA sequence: TGTGCCGGGAGGCCCGGCCCACAAGAGACCCAGTACTTC. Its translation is CAGRPGPQETQYF.

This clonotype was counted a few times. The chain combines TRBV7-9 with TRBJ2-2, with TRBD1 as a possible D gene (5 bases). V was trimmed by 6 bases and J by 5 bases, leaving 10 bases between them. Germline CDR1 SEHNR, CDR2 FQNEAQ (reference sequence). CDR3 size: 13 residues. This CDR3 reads CASRRDSTGELFF. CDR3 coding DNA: TGTGCCAGCAGACGCGACAGTACCGGGGAGCTGTTTTTT.

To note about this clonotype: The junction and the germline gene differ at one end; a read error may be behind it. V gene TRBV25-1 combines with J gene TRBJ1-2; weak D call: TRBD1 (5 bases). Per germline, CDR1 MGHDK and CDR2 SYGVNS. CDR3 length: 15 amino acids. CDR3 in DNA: TGTGCCAGTAGTGCCCCGGCAGGGACTAACTATGGCTACACCTTC. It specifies CASSAPAGTNYGYTF.